These 5 T cell receptor beta chains were sequenced from one sample in a study of blood T cells in healthy people across ages. PCR was performed a second time for about 7 to 12 cycles using a sample-barcoded 5' primer and a J-beta primer mix. TCRdb processed the 5' RACE reads anew with MiXCR; each CDR3 protein has one entry. The sample consists of about 770,000 distinct CDR3 sequences, under 45% of them appearing once. The sample consisted of blood. Receptor source: a man between 60 and 75 years old in good health.

In the case of this clonotype: One junction end does not reproduce the germline sequence, and a read error may be involved. The J gene is TRBJ2-1, the V gene TRBV7-7, with a tentative D call TRBD2 (6 bases). CDR1 is SSHAT and CDR2 is FNYEAQ in the germline V gene (reference sequence). CDR3 size: 14 residues. Written as DNA, the CDR3 is TGTGCTAGCAGCGCAACTAGCTGGGCCAATGAGCAGTTCTTC. Translated, it gives CASSATSWANEQFF.

The chain uses TRBV3-1 and TRBJ1-6; unclear D gene. Trimming pared 2 bases from V and 7 bases from J, leaving 9 bases between. Germline V gene data show CDR1 as LGHDT and CDR2 as YNNKEL (reference sequence). CDR3 length: 14 residues. The CDR3 DNA follows: TGTGCCAGCAGCCAAAGGCGGGAAAATTCACCCCTCCACTTT. Its translation: CASSQRRENSPLHF. Using reference TRBV3-1 and TRBJ1-6 for the parts outside the CDR3, the full variable domain is DTAVSQTPKYLVTQMGNDKSIKCEQNLGHDTMYWYKQDSKKFLKIMFSYNNKELIINETVPNRFSPKSPDKAHLNLHINSLELGDSAVYFCASSQRRENSPLHFGNGTRLTVT.

This chain links TRBV7-2 with TRBJ2-4; D is ambiguous. Trimming pared 3 bases from V and 3 bases from J, leaving 9 bases between. This CDR3 is 14 amino acids long. Germline CDR1 is SGHTA and CDR2 is FQGNSA. CDR3: CASSLGKDKNIQYF. CDR3 bases: TGTGCCAGCAGCTTGGGGAAGGACAAAAACATTCAGTACTTC. The complete variable domain, with remaining parts taken from reference TRBV7-2 and TRBJ2-4, reads GAGVSQSPSNKVTEKGKDVELRCDPISGHTALYWYRQSLGQGLEFLIYFQGNSAPDKSGLPSDRFSAERTGGSVSTLTIQRTQQEDSAVYLCASSLGKDKNIQYFGAGTRLSVL.

There are a few counts of this clonotype. Given a much more abundant clone one base away, this may be a read error. This chain uses TRBV30 with TRBJ2-1; D uncertain. The DNA end is a closer match to TRBJ2-7, so the J assignment may be wrong. The germline V gene has CDR1 GTSNPN and CDR2 SVGIG (reference sequence). This CDR3 contains 15 residues. In nucleotides, the CDR3 is TGTGCCTGGAGTTCGGCCAGAAGCTCCTACAATGAGCAGTACTTC. It translates to CAWSSARSSYNEQYF.

The rearrangement uses TRBV7-2 and TRBJ2-7; D gene unclear. The CDR3 has 14 amino acids. Germline V gene lookup returns CDR1 SGHTA and CDR2 FQGNSA. V dropped 4 bases and J dropped 2 bases, with 12 bases sitting between them. The CDR3 region is CASSSPTDPYEQYF. CDR3 DNA sequence: TGTGCCAGCAGCTCCCCGACGGATCCCTACGAGCAGTACTTC.